The rows below give T cell receptor beta chains drawn from one sample of a study of vaccination and CD4 T cells after COVID-19. TCRdb independently ran MiXCR on the PCR reads; one entry per CDR3 protein. The data hold under 6,000 distinct CDR3 sequences, with about 45% observed a single time. The antigens of these receptors remain unknown. Sequencing was carried out using CD4+ T cells from blood, cultured in vitro. The receptors were gathered from a human donor who had recovered from COVID-19. Both conserved end residues are part of each CDR3. A D gene is named only where the DNA matches it firmly. Only part of the rows carry a size: once, few, many, or a class if the clone is expanded.

j_call: TRBJ2-7; clone_size: .; d_call: .; v_call: TRBV7-2; cdr3_aa: CASSLIDEQYF; cdr3_nt: TGTGCCAGCAGCTTAATCGACGAGCAGTACTTC
j_call: TRBJ2-7; clone_size: .; d_call: .; v_call: TRBV4-3; cdr3_aa: CASSQARGYEQYF; cdr3_nt: TGCGCCAGCAGCCAAGCCAGGGGCTACGAGCAGTACTTC
j_call: TRBJ2-1; clone_size: .; d_call: TRBD2; v_call: TRBV7-2; cdr3_aa: CASSSRAGGMGSYNEQFF; cdr3_nt: TGTGCCAGCAGCTCGAGAGCGGGGGGAATGGGCTCCTACAATGAGCAGTTCTTC
j_call: TRBJ2-5; clone_size: .; d_call: .; v_call: TRBV6-1; cdr3_aa: CASSHGTETQYF; cdr3_nt: TGTGCCAGCAGTCACGGGACGGAGACCCAGTACTTC
j_call: TRBJ2-3; clone_size: .; d_call: TRBD2; v_call: TRBV2; cdr3_aa: CASSAGLAGGTDTQYF; cdr3_nt: TGTGCCAGCAGTGCGGGACTAGCGGGGGGCACAGATACGCAGTATTTT
j_call: TRBJ1-2; clone_size: .; d_call: .; v_call: TRBV30; cdr3_aa: CAWSVEGDYGYTF; cdr3_nt: TGTGCCTGGAGTGTCGAGGGGGACTATGGCTACACCTTC
j_call: TRBJ2-2; clone_size: .; d_call: TRBD1; v_call: TRBV7-9; cdr3_aa: CASSLFDRVNTGELFF; cdr3_nt: TGTGCCAGCAGCTTATTTGACAGGGTGAACACCGGGGAGCTGTTTTTT
j_call: TRBJ1-1; clone_size: medium-sized; d_call: .; v_call: TRBV20-1; cdr3_aa: CRAQRDTEAFF; cdr3_nt: TGCAGGGCGCAAAGGGACACTGAAGCTTTCTTT
j_call: TRBJ2-5; clone_size: .; d_call: .; v_call: TRBV7-2; cdr3_aa: CASSRPQETQYF; cdr3_nt: TGTGCCAGCAGCCGCCCCCAAGAGACCCAGTACTTC
j_call: TRBJ2-1; clone_size: .; d_call: TRBD2; v_call: TRBV7-9; cdr3_aa: CASSLRRGGQNEQFF; cdr3_nt: TGTGCCAGCAGCCTGCGGCGGGGGGGCCAAAATGAGCAGTTCTTC
j_call: TRBJ1-5; clone_size: few; d_call: .; v_call: TRBV19; cdr3_aa: CASSIDQFWGGGDNQPQHF; cdr3_nt: TGTGCCAGTAGTATAGATCAATTTTGGGGAGGGGGGGACAATCAGCCCCAGCATTTT
j_call: TRBJ2-7; clone_size: .; d_call: TRBD1; v_call: TRBV10-3; cdr3_aa: CAISEHLGTGYEQYF; cdr3_nt: TGTGCCATCAGTGAGCATCTCGGGACAGGATACGAGCAGTACTTC
j_call: TRBJ2-2; clone_size: .; d_call: .; v_call: TRBV9; cdr3_aa: CASSVTPTDTGELFF; cdr3_nt: TGTGCCAGCAGCGTAACTCCTACGGACACCGGGGAGCTGTTTTTT
j_call: TRBJ2-3; clone_size: .; d_call: TRBD2; v_call: TRBV11-3; cdr3_aa: CASSRTSGGFTDTQYF; cdr3_nt: TGTGCCAGCAGCCGGACTAGCGGGGGGTTCACAGATACGCAGTATTTT
j_call: TRBJ1-2; clone_size: few; d_call: .; v_call: TRBV5-4; cdr3_aa: CASSLVAGRGYTF; cdr3_nt: TGTGCCAGCAGCTTGGTGGCAGGGCGAGGCTACACCTTC
j_call: TRBJ1-4; clone_size: few; d_call: .; v_call: TRBV20-1; cdr3_aa: CSARAPLEKLFF; cdr3_nt: TGCAGTGCTAGAGCTCCTCTAGAAAAACTGTTTTTT
j_call: TRBJ2-7; clone_size: .; d_call: TRBD2; v_call: TRBV6-5; cdr3_aa: CASSFSPPSASGVKHEQYF; cdr3_nt: TGTGCCAGCAGTTTCTCACCTCCCTCGGCTAGCGGGGTGAAGCACGAGCAGTACTTC
j_call: TRBJ1-5; clone_size: .; d_call: .; v_call: TRBV27; cdr3_aa: CASSFGQSHGPQHF; cdr3_nt: TGTGCCAGCAGTTTTGGACAGAGCCATGGACCCCAGCATTTT
j_call: TRBJ2-7; clone_size: .; d_call: .; v_call: TRBV2; cdr3_aa: CASSVAREQYF; cdr3_nt: TGTGCCAGCAGTGTCGCGCGGGAGCAGTACTTC
j_call: TRBJ1-2; clone_size: .; d_call: .; v_call: TRBV10-1; cdr3_aa: CASSDDPFYGYTF; cdr3_nt: TGCGCCAGCAGTGATGACCCTTTCTATGGCTACACCTTC
j_call: TRBJ1-2; clone_size: few; d_call: .; v_call: TRBV2; cdr3_aa: CASSVDRGYGYTF; cdr3_nt: TGTGCCAGCAGTGTGGACAGAGGTTATGGCTACACCTTC
j_call: TRBJ2-1; clone_size: .; d_call: .; v_call: TRBV30; cdr3_aa: CAWSPLNEQFF; cdr3_nt: TGTGCCTGGAGTCCATTAAATGAGCAGTTCTTC
j_call: TRBJ1-4; clone_size: .; d_call: .; v_call: TRBV7-8; cdr3_aa: CASSTRRIPNEKLFF; cdr3_nt: TGTGCCAGCAGCACCCGACGGATCCCTAATGAAAAACTGTTTTTT
j_call: TRBJ2-5; clone_size: .; d_call: .; v_call: TRBV11-2; cdr3_aa: CASSHQTTAVETQYF; cdr3_nt: TGTGCCAGCAGCCACCAGACTACAGCTGTGGAGACCCAGTACTTC
j_call: TRBJ1-2; clone_size: .; d_call: .; v_call: TRBV20-1; cdr3_aa: CSASTGDYGYTF; cdr3_nt: TGCAGTGCTTCGACGGGAGACTATGGCTACACCTTC
j_call: TRBJ1-2; clone_size: .; d_call: .; v_call: TRBV15; cdr3_aa: CATSKDGGGYGYTF; cdr3_nt: TGTGCCACCAGCAAGGATGGGGGAGGCTATGGCTACACCTTC
j_call: TRBJ1-2; clone_size: few; d_call: TRBD1; v_call: TRBV10-3; cdr3_aa: CAISLGQNYGYTF; cdr3_nt: TGTGCCATCAGTCTGGGACAGAACTATGGCTACACCTTC
j_call: TRBJ1-6; clone_size: .; d_call: .; v_call: TRBV5-6; cdr3_aa: CASSLGPRGGRDSPLHF; cdr3_nt: TGTGCCAGCAGCTTGGGCCCCAGGGGAGGCAGGGATTCACCCCTCCACTTT
j_call: TRBJ1-2; clone_size: .; d_call: TRBD1; v_call: TRBV19; cdr3_aa: CASSEGQGFLYGYTF; cdr3_nt: TGTGCCAGTAGTGAGGGACAGGGGTTTCTCTATGGCTACACCTTC
j_call: TRBJ2-7; clone_size: .; d_call: .; v_call: TRBV7-2; cdr3_aa: CASSTGVEQYF; cdr3_nt: TGTGCCAGCAGCACAGGCGTGGAGCAGTACTTC